This paragraph covers one T cell receptor (beta chain) sequence. The antigen remains undetermined. The data stem from a study of early T cells in non-severe SARS-CoV-2 infection. Across the whole study: Sequencing was performed on bulk RNA from unsorted whole blood, leaving chains unpaired.

In the library, individual cDNA molecules carried attached unique molecular identifiers. TCRdb reprocessed the 5' RACE reads with MiXCR, giving one entry per CDR3 protein. The sample lists 70,000 or so distinct CDR3 sequences; roughly 13% were seen once. This CDR3 has 15 amino acids. V trimming: 2 bases; J trimming: 5 bases; junction bases outside the gene matches: 7. Germline CDR1 reads SGHVS; CDR2 reads FQNEAQ. Study-wide results and caveats: VDJdb matching skewed toward anti-spike CD8 responses, missing private and CD4 specificities.

The receptor was derived from an adult who was a healthcare worker with PCR-confirmed SARS-CoV-2 infection or an uninfected control (not recorded which). The chain carries TRBV7-8 and TRBJ2-5; the match to TRBD2 covers 8 bases. The sequenced sample consisted of whole blood. CDR3 loop: CASSLQRGGRETQYF. The CDR3 DNA follows: TGTGCCAGCAGCTTACAACGGGGGGGCAGGGAGACCCAGTACTTC.